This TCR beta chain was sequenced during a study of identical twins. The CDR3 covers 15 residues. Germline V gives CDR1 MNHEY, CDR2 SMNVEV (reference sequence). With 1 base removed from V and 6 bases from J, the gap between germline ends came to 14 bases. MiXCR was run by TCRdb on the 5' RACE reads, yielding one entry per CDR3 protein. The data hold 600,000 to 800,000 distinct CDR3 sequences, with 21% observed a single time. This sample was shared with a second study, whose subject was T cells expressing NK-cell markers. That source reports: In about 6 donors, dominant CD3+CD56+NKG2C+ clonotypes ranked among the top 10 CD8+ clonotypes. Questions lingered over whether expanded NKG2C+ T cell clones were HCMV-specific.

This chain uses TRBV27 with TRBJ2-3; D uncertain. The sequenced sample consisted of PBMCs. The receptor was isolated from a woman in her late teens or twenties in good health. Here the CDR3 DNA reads TGTGCCAGCAGTTTATGGACCGCTCAGAGGGATACGCAGTATTTT. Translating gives CASSLWTAQRDTQYF.